This T cell receptor beta chain is from a study of cytomegalovirus exposure and HLA in healthy donors. Overall study context: A later analysis reported the same platform for the 110 or so validation repertoires and the roughly 700 first-cohort repertoires.

Germline values: CDR1 SGHRS, CDR2 YFSETQ. The CDR3 contains 14 residues. The trim removed 4 bases at V and 7 bases at J, leaving 6 bases unmatched. Assay used: immunoSEQ multiplex PCR; TCRdb lists only in-frame clones, some missing. In the table there are over 110,000 clones, around nine tenths of which are singletons. The receptor was derived from a man aged 18 to 29 in good health and CMV-seropositive. The sequencing sample was made of PBMCs. V gene TRBV5-1 combines with J gene TRBJ2-7; 12 bases map to TRBD1. CDR3 sequence (DNA): TGCGCCAGCAGCAAGGGACAGGGGGCGTTAGAGCAGTACTTC. It is translated as CASSKGQGALEQYF.